The clone carrying this T cell receptor (beta chain) was picked up many times. Its antigen is undetermined. These data belong to a study of human T cells and chemical hapten exposure. The time point: patch test 1, 2 weeks after DPC sensitization. Noted treatment: therapeutic diphenylcyclopropenone sensitization with weekly scalp DPC. TCRdb fed the RACE reads into MiXCR, producing one record per CDR3 protein. The sample holds under 450,000 distinct CDR3 sequences, roughly 5% seen once. In germline, CDR1 is MDHEN, CDR2 SYDVKM. The CDR3 is made up of 13 amino acids. The V gene lost 5 bases and the J gene lost 7 bases, with 9 bases spanning the gap. General study findings and limits: With DPC sensitization, TCRs exceeding 1 in 1000 frequency showed no change. Controls had significantly fewer large CDR3 similarity clusters than were formed by expanded TCRs.

The chain couples TRBV28 to TRBJ1-6; D is uncertain. The source material was whole blood, sampled in connection with sensitization to the hapten diphenylcyclopropenone (DPC). The receptor was isolated from a woman between 50 and 59 years old with alopecia areata. Some clones in this sample may be carry-over from other donors' samples. In nucleotides, the CDR3 is TGTGCCAGCAGTGACATGGTCAATTCACCCCTCCACTTT. Protein product: CASSDMVNSPLHF.